This T cell receptor beta chain was recovered during a study of vaccination and CD4 T cells after COVID-19. Study in general: Every participant had a vaccine, which was either BNT162b2 or mRNA-1273, given in two doses. Stimulation used overlapping spike peptides from SARS-CoV-2, HCoV-NL63, HCoV-OC43 and HCoV-229E. As a positive control, some control cultures were given a CEFX pool, while others were given an HIV-1 Nef pool or no peptide.

Documented treatment: approximately nine-day PBMC culture with coronavirus spike peptide pools or control peptides (ViraFEST assay). With regard to this clonotype: What it recognizes is unknown.

Trimming pared 6 bases from V and 0 bases from J, leaving 8 bases between. CDR1 is MDHEN, CDR2 SYDVKM, per germline. The CDR3 covers 13 residues. Cultured CD4+ T cell DNA was sequenced using the Oncomine TCR Beta short-read assay. Scientists extracted genomic DNA from CD4+ T cells grown in culture. MiXCR, run by TCRdb on the PCR reads, gives a single entry per CDR3 protein. The data show about 19,000 distinct CDR3 sequences, around 33% seen once. The sequence was obtained from a human donor with COVID-19. V usage is TRBV28 and J usage is TRBJ1-1; D unresolved. The sequencing sample was made of cultured CD4+ T cells from blood. Here the CDR3 DNA reads TGTGCCAGCAGGGCTTATATGAACACTGAAGCTTTCTTT. Translating gives CASRAYMNTEAFF.